A single sample gave rise to the 26 T cell receptor beta chains below, sequenced in a study of PD-1 blockade in classical Hodgkin lymphoma. Sequencing was performed with immunoSEQ multiplex PCR; in TCRdb, only in-frame clones are kept and a portion is missing. The profile shows 35,000 to 50,000 clones, about 74% of them singletons. Relapses following autologous stem cell transplantation were seen in all patients, with brentuximab vedotin exposure varying. The sample consisted of peripheral blood mononuclear cells (PBMCs), taken at baseline. The receptors shown here come from a human donor with classical Hodgkin lymphoma.

The V and J genes are TRBV11-2 and TRBJ2-3; D remains ambiguous. Germline V gene lookup returns CDR1 SGHAT and CDR2 FQNNGV. The CDR3 has 12 amino acids. Deletions cut 6 bases from V and 6 bases from J, with 10 bases between. CDR3 bases: TGTGCCAGCAGTTTTGTCGGTGATACGCAGTATTTT. Translation: CASSFVGDTQYF.

J is TRBJ2-5 and V is TRBV14; TRBD1 matches at 8 bases. This CDR3 is 14 amino acids long. The trim removed 6 bases at V and 5 bases at J, leaving 8 bases unmatched. From germline, CDR1 is SGHDN and CDR2 FVKESK. CDR3 bases: TGTGCCAGCAGATGGTCAGGGGGCGGTGAGACCCAGTACTTC. Its translation is CASRWSGGGETQYF.

This chain links TRBV11-2 with TRBJ2-7; weak D call: TRBD1 (6 bases). There are 15 residues in the CDR3. Germline loops: CDR1 SGHAT, CDR2 FQNNGV. V was shortened by 1 base and J by 4 bases, with 14 bases between the two germline ends. The CDR3 bases are TGTGCCAGCAGCTTAGGGGGGACCGGGACATACGAGCAGTACTTC. This translates into CASSLGGTGTYEQYF.

V and J are TRBV30 and TRBJ1-4; D possibly corresponds to TRBD1 (6 bases). Trimming left V 2 bases short and J 3 bases short, with 13 bases between. The CDR3 is 15 amino acids. From germline, CDR1 is GTSNPN and CDR2 SVGIG (reference sequence). The CDR3: CAWSKGGIANEKLFF. The CDR3 nucleotides are TGTGCCTGGAGTAAAGGGGGGATCGCTAATGAAAAACTGTTTTTT. Filled out from reference TRBV30 and TRBJ1-4, the complete variable domain reads SQTIHQWPATLVQPVGSPLSLECTVEGTSNPNLYWYRQAAGRGLQLLFYSVGIGQISSEVPQNLSASRPQDRQFILSSKKLLLSDSGFYLCAWSKGGIANEKLFFGSGTQLSVL.

The chain recombines TRBV7-2 with TRBJ2-7, with D uncertain. V lost 2 bases and J 2 bases, leaving 10 bases between the germline ends. Germline V lookup: CDR1 SGHTA, CDR2 FQGNSA. The CDR3 totals 14 residues. This chain's CDR3 is CASSLWAPPYEQYF. The CDR3 coding sequence is TGTGCCAGCAGCTTATGGGCCCCCCCCTACGAGCAGTACTTC.

Concerning this clone: Other DNA sequences of this sample code for an identical CDR3. The rearrangement uses TRBV19 and TRBJ2-3; 7 positions match TRBD1. Germline CDR1 and CDR2: LNHDA and SQIVND (reference sequence). The CDR3 sequence is 15 residues long. Trimming at V came to 5 bases and at J to 0 bases, leaving 5 bases not matched to a gene. Here the CDR3 reads CASSPDRASTDTQYF. The DNA for the CDR3 is TGTGCCAGTAGTCCCGACAGGGCTAGCACAGATACGCAGTATTTT.

V is TRBV7-2 and J is TRBJ2-3; 7 bases map to TRBD1. V lost 4 bases and J lost 10; bases outside the gene matches: 5. The CDR3 sequence is 12 residues long. The germline V gene has CDR1 SGHTA and CDR2 FQGNSA. The CDR3 reads CASSSPGTAQYF. DNA for the CDR3: TGTGCCAGCAGCTCCCCCGGGACAGCGCAGTATTTT. Looking up the rest from reference TRBV7-2 and TRBJ2-3 gives the full variable domain: GAGVSQSPSNKVTEKGKDVELRCDPISGHTALYWYRQSLGQGLEFLIYFQGNSAPDKSGLPSDRFSAERTGGSVSTLTIQRTQQEDSAVYLCASSSPGTAQYFGPGTRLTVL.

V and J are TRBV6-5 and TRBJ1-2; D is undetermined. Trimming removed 5 bases from V and 4 bases from J, with 11 bases in between. The CDR3 is 13 amino acids. Germline CDR1 and CDR2: MNHEY and SVGAGI. CDR3 sequence (DNA): TGTGCCAGCAGTCCAAACCGACTCTATGGCTACACCTTC. Protein: CASSPNRLYGYTF.

J is TRBJ2-3 and V is TRBV30, with 7 bases lining up with TRBD2. Germline V CDR1 and CDR2: GTSNPN, SVGIG (reference sequence). Germline trimming cut 1 base from V and 5 bases from J; bases unmatched to any gene: 15. CDR3 length equals 17 residues. CDR3 loop: CAWSELPGREGQDTQYF. The CDR3 nucleotides are TGTGCCTGGAGTGAGCTCCCGGGGAGGGAGGGCCAAGATACGCAGTATTTT. Drawing the rest from reference TRBV30 and TRBJ2-3, the complete variable domain is SQTIHQWPATLVQPVGSPLSLECTVEGTSNPNLYWYRQAAGRGLQLLFYSVGIGQISSEVPQNLSASRPQDRQFILSSKKLLLSDSGFYLCAWSELPGREGQDTQYFGPGTRLTVL.

The genes are TRBV30 and TRBJ1-1, with TRBD1 as a possible D gene (6 bases). The CDR3 spans 12 residues. The germline V gene encodes CDR1 GTSNPN and CDR2 SVGIG (reference sequence). Trimming shortened V by 8 bases and J by 2 bases, and 12 bases separated the two germline ends. CDR3 bases: TGTGCCGGGAACAGGGCAAACACTGAAGCTTTCTTT. It yields the protein CAGNRANTEAFF. Full variable domain (missing parts from reference TRBV30 and TRBJ1-1): SQTIHQWPATLVQPVGSPLSLECTVEGTSNPNLYWYRQAAGRGLQLLFYSVGIGQISSEVPQNLSASRPQDRQFILSSKKLLLSDSGFYLCAGNRANTEAFFGQGTRLTVV.

The chain recombines TRBV7-9 with TRBJ1-1; weak D call: TRBD1 (6 bases). Trimming removed 11 bases from V and 1 base from J, with 17 bases in between. The CDR3 length is 14 residues. The germline V gene has CDR1 SEHNR and CDR2 FQNEAQ (reference sequence). This chain's CDR3 is CAGGPRGANTEAFF. CDR3 nucleotides: TGTGCCGGGGGTCCGCGGGGGGCGAACACTGAAGCTTTCTTT.

The V call is TRBV11-2, the J call TRBJ2-5; 10 positions match TRBD2. Germline V gene sequence: CDR1 SGHAT, CDR2 FQNNGV. This CDR3 comprises 18 residues. V shed 3 bases, J shed 0 bases, and the junction held 10 bases outside the gene matches. The CDR3 bases are TGTGCCAGCAGCTTTAGACCCGGGACTAGCGCTTACCAAGAGACCCAGTACTTC. Its protein is CASSFRPGTSAYQETQYF.

This clone was counted only a few times. The gene calls are TRBV2 and TRBJ2-5; D remains unclear. Germline V CDR1 and CDR2: SNHLY, FYNNEI. The CDR3 length is 11 residues. V lost 8 bases and J lost 7, with 11 bases in between. The CDR3 loop reads CASRPMGTQYF. The CDR3 DNA reads as TGTGCCAGCCGGCCTATGGGGACCCAGTACTTC.

In this sample, this clone turned up a few times. V gene TRBV6-5 combines with J gene TRBJ2-1, with 8 bases fitting TRBD2. The CDR3 totals 14 residues. V lost 4 bases, J lost 13 bases, and 12 bases stayed unmatched. Germline V gene lookup returns CDR1 MNHEY and CDR2 SVGAGI. The CDR3 is CASSLPGGPGVQFF. The DNA for the CDR3 is TGTGCCAGCAGTTTACCGGGAGGGCCGGGGGTTCAGTTCTTC.

Only one count was recorded for this clone. The rearrangement uses TRBV7-8 and TRBJ2-5; no reliable D call. There are 14 residues in the CDR3. Per the germline V gene, CDR1 is SGHVS and CDR2 is FQNEAQ. V lost 3 bases and J 5 bases, leaving 13 bases between the germline ends. The chain's CDR3 is CASSLSFVGETQYF. The CDR3 nucleotides read TGTGCCAGCAGCTTGAGTTTCGTCGGGGAGACCCAGTACTTC.

The chain recombines TRBV28 with TRBJ2-5; 7 nucleotides align to TRBD1. The V gene's germline CDR1 is MDHEN and CDR2 SYDVKM. The CDR3 has 15 amino acids. The V and J ends lost 2 bases and 6 bases, in that order; junction bases with no gene match: 9. CDR3 amino acids: CASSLPGGESKTQYF. Written as DNA, the CDR3 is TGTGCCAGCAGTTTACCAGGGGGAGAGTCGAAGACCCAGTACTTC.

The chain uses TRBV30 and TRBJ2-2; the match to TRBD1 covers 7 bases. The trim removed 6 bases at V and 2 bases at J, leaving 9 bases unmatched. From germline, CDR1 is GTSNPN and CDR2 SVGIG (reference sequence). The CDR3 length is 15 residues. CDR3: CACSRRGPNTGELFF. In DNA form, the CDR3 reads TGTGCCTGTTCCAGAAGGGGGCCCAACACCGGGGAGCTGTTTTTT.

As regards this clone: A much larger clonotype is one base distant, so this may be a read error. This likely comes from a read error, as the CDR3 has no conserved phenylalanine or tryptophan at its end. The chain links TRBV28 to TRBJ1-5; 7 positions match TRBD1. V dropped 8 bases and J dropped 0; count of bases not matched to a gene: 7. CDR1 and CDR2 (germline): MDHEN, SYDVKM. This CDR3 spans 15 amino acids. CDR3 nucleotides: TGTGCCAGCTACCTCAGGGGGTATAGCAATCAGCCCCAGCATCTT. As protein: CASYLRGYSNQPQHL.

The chain is built from TRBV2 and TRBJ2-7; D unresolved. Deletions cut 6 bases from V and 2 bases from J, with 11 bases between. There are 13 residues in the CDR3. Germline loops: CDR1 SNHLY, CDR2 FYNNEI. CDR3 region: CASSNGPTYEQYF. The CDR3, as DNA: TGTGCCAGCAGCAACGGACCGACCTACGAGCAGTACTTC.

The rearrangement uses TRBV9 and TRBJ2-7; 10 bases map to TRBD2. The CDR3 covers 14 residues. V dropped 4 bases and J dropped 5; count of bases not matched to a gene: 6. Germline CDR1 SGDLS, CDR2 YYNGEE. CDR3 region: CASSPQREGNEQYF. The CDR3 DNA follows: TGTGCCAGCAGCCCCCAGCGGGAGGGAAACGAGCAGTACTTC.

This clone was recorded once. V and J are TRBV30 and TRBJ2-1, with 8 bases lining up with TRBD2. Trimming cost V 3 bases and J 9 bases; bases outside gene matches: 7. Germline lookup yields CDR1 GTSNPN and CDR2 SVGIG (reference sequence). This CDR3 has 13 amino acids. CDR3 in amino acids: CAWSGRASGEQFF. The CDR3 coding sequence is TGTGCCTGGAGCGGGAGGGCGAGCGGTGAGCAGTTCTTC.

By share, this clone ranks as medium-sized. The chain recombines TRBV6-5 with TRBJ2-7; 9 bases are shared with TRBD2. Germline CDR1 is MNHEY and CDR2 is SVGAGI. J was trimmed by 0 bases and V by 2 bases; bases with no gene match: 2. The CDR3 is 15 residues long. CDR3: CASSYRREGSYEQYF. The CDR3 nucleotides read TGTGCCAGCAGTTACCGGCGGGAGGGCTCCTACGAGCAGTACTTC.

This clone is a singleton in its sample. This rearrangement joins TRBV28 to TRBJ2-1; D may match TRBD1 or TRBD2 (6 bases each). CDR3 length equals 18 residues. Looked up from germline, CDR1 is MDHEN and CDR2 is SYDVKM. V dropped 6 bases and J dropped 0 bases, with 21 bases sitting between them. The CDR3 DNA is TGTGCCAGCAGCTCTGGGGGGCTTGGAATGAGCTCCTACAATGAGCAGTTCTTC. Translated: CASSSGGLGMSSYNEQFF. The whole variable domain, remainder taken from reference TRBV28 and TRBJ2-1, is DVKVTQSSRYLVKRTGEKVFLECVQDMDHENMFWYRQDPGLGLRLIYFSYDVKMKEKGDIPEGYSVSREKKERFSLILESASTNQTSMYLCASSSGGLGMSSYNEQFFGPGTRLTVL.

The chain recombines TRBV2 with TRBJ2-7; D ambiguous. With 5 bases removed from V and 11 bases from J, the gap between germline ends came to 13 bases. The CDR3 is 11 amino acids. Germline V gene data show CDR1 as SNHLY and CDR2 as FYNNEI. The CDR3 nucleotides read TGTGCCAGCAGTTTGACCCTTGATGAGTACTTC. It yields the protein CASSLTLDEYF.

Regarding this clone: One end of the junction does not line up with germline, which may come from a read error. The rearrangement joins TRBV27 to TRBJ2-7; possible D gene TRBD1, 5 bases. This CDR3 comprises 15 residues. CDR1 and CDR2 (germline): MNHEY, SMNVEV (reference sequence). The CDR3 DNA is TGTGCCACCAGTGATCCAATGACAGCGTCCTACGAGCAGTACTTC. Its protein is CATSDPMTASYEQYF.

This clone was observed a few times. The rearrangement joins TRBV2 to TRBJ2-7, with D unresolved. In germline, CDR1 is SNHLY, CDR2 FYNNEI. There are 13 residues in the CDR3. Trimming cost V 4 bases and J 4 bases, with 11 bases left between them. The CDR3 loop reads CASSARLFYEQYF. CDR3 bases: TGTGCCAGCAGTGCCAGGTTGTTTTACGAGCAGTACTTC.